This T cell receptor (beta chain) was obtained from a study of T cell repertoires in cytomegalovirus infection. Study details: An indication of both CMV infection and matching HLA type came from public TCR beta signatures.

As regards this clonotype: What it binds is not known.

From the reads, TCRdb called clonotypes with MiXCR, one entry per CDR3 protein. Found here are some 500,000 distinct CDR3 sequences, about 39% of them singletons; the top ten hold about 48%. Germline V CDR1 and CDR2: MNHEY, SVGEGT. This CDR3 comprises 15 residues. The germline V and J ends were trimmed by 11 bases and 2 bases, with 22 bases remaining between them. This clonotype was sampled from a human donor in good health (CMV status not recorded). Some clones in this sample may be carry-over from other donors' samples. The sequences come from cultured PBMCs, collected from culture after CMV antigen stimulation. V gene TRBV6-2 or TRBV6-3 combines with J gene TRBJ2-7; D unclear. In nucleotides, the CDR3 is TGTGCCGTAAGGAGAAAATCAAATTTCGCCTACGAGCAGTACTTC. Translation gives CAVRRKSNFAYEQYF.